These T cell receptor beta chains were read from a single sample in a study of T cells in Graves' hyperthyroidism and ophthalmopathy. MiXCR, applied by TCRdb to the multiplex PCR reads, yields one record per CDR3 protein. The data show about 840,000 distinct CDR3 sequences, 35% to 40% seen once. Source material: blood. The receptors originated from a man between 18 and 29 years old with Graves' hyperthyroidism. Both conserved end residues are trimmed from each CDR3.

v_call cdr3_aa
TRBV7-9 ASSAQMGRTEAF
TRBV19 ASSWGTGNT
TRBV29-1 SVWGSGGAAEETQY
TRBV7-9 ASSLREDTEAF
TRBV7-6 ASSLGGFPYEQY
TRBV19 ASLVGNYGYT
TRBV7-9 ASSDPGQGDEKLF
TRBV14 ASSQERVISQETQY
TRBV6-1 ASSQQYTEAF
TRBV9 ASSVDGPPKLF
TRBV4-1 ASSQWAGGSGYEQY
TRBV4-1 ASSQAWGDYGYT
TRBV6-5 ASSYSNEANTEAF
TRBV2 ASSLYGTSGSYEQY
TRBV12-3/TRBV12-4 ASSWGGEYTEAF